The 2 T cell receptor beta chains given below trace back to one sample, sequenced in a study of CD8+CD57+ T cells in acquired aplastic anemia. Genomic DNA was employed as the template in profiling TCR beta VDJ and CDR3. TCRdb ran MiXCR on the reads and lists one entry per CDR3 protein. The data show 150,000 to 200,000 distinct CDR3 sequences, roughly 43% seen once. Before being chosen for sequencing, patients had shown CD8+CD57+ cell expansion by flow cytometry. The material sequenced was sorted CD4+, CD8+, or CD8+CD57+ T cells (not recorded which) from PBMCs. These receptors were taken from a human donor with aplastic anemia.

In this sample, this clonotype turned up a few times. V and J are TRBV20-1 and TRBJ2-3; the D gene is possibly TRBD2 (5 bases). V was clipped by 7 bases and J by 8 bases, with 13 bases between them. The CDR3 spans 11 residues. CDR1 is DFQATT and CDR2 is SNEGSKA in the germline V gene (reference sequence). Here the CDR3 DNA reads TGCAGTGTCCCCCCGGGGAGTACGCAGTATTTT. Residues: CSVPPGSTQYF.

The chain combines TRBV5-1 with TRBJ2-7, with 9 nucleotides matching TRBD2. The V segment lost 4 bases and the J segment 4 bases; nucleotides outside the gene matches: 6. Germline V gene data show CDR1 as SGHRS and CDR2 as YFSETQ. The CDR3 is 14 residues long. The DNA of the CDR3 is TGCGCCAGCAGCCCCGGGACTAGCAGATACGAGCAGTACTTC. Amino acid sequence: CASSPGTSRYEQYF.